Here is one T cell receptor (beta chain) with its context. Its antigen is not known. RNA served as the template for amplifying TCR beta CDR3 regions. HTBI primers primed a first-round RT-PCR, and a second-round multiplex PCR followed. TCRdb re-called the multiplex PCR reads through MiXCR, storing one row per CDR3 protein. Here the sample spans approximately 37,000 distinct CDR3 sequences, about 50% being singletons. The data are from a study of Graves' ophthalmopathy and Graves' hyperthyroidism. Whole-study findings and limits: For predicting ophthalmopathy progression, the model had 70.59% sensitivity and roughly 72% specificity.

V was cut by 5 bases and J by 16 bases, with 26 bases left in between. Germline V gives CDR1 SNHLY, CDR2 FYNNEI. The CDR3 is 15 amino acids. The sequenced sample was peripheral blood. The TCR originated in an adult man with Graves' ophthalmopathy. The rearrangement uses TRBV2 and TRBJ2-2; a possible D gene is TRBD1 (6 bases). The CDR3 region is CASSTGRLTTGEPFF. In DNA, the CDR3 is TGTGCCAGCAGTACAGGGCGCCTGACTACCGGGGAACCGTTTTTT.